The 26 T cell receptor beta chains presented below share a single source sample, sequenced in a study of T cell responses to AZD1222 COVID-19 vaccine. Clones were read by immunoSEQ multiplex PCR, and TCRdb kept only the in-frame ones, dropping some. The sample has about 25,000 clones; 87% are singletons. The specimen was peripheral blood, collected 28 days after the second AZD1222 dose. These receptors were taken from an adult who received the AZD1222 COVID-19 vaccine.

The rearrangement uses TRBV5-4 and TRBJ2-5; D is unclear. Per germline, CDR1 SGHNT and CDR2 YYREEE (reference sequence). The CDR3 runs 13 residues. The V end was cut by 0 bases, the J end by 4 bases, with 7 bases between. CDR3 residues: CASSLEGPETQYF. The CDR3 region has the DNA TGTGCCAGCAGCTTGGAAGGTCCAGAGACCCAGTACTTC.

This chain links TRBV6-2 or TRBV6-3 with TRBJ2-6, with D hard to call. Germline V gene sequence: CDR1 MNHEY, CDR2 SVGEGT. This CDR3 spans 13 amino acids. Between the trimmed V and J ends, which lost 4 bases and 1 base, there was a span of 2 bases. CDR3 sequence (DNA): TGTGCCAGCAGTTCTTCTGGGGCCAACGTCCTGACTTTC. Its protein product is CASSSSGANVLTF.

The chain has TRBV5-4 and TRBJ1-6; 7 positions match TRBD1. There are 14 residues in the CDR3. V dropped 4 bases and J dropped 8; count of bases not matched to a gene: 6. The germline CDR1 and CDR2 sequences are SGHNT and YYREEE (reference sequence). The CDR3: CASSGGQRDSPLHF. The CDR3 coding sequence is TGTGCCAGCAGCGGGGGACAGCGGGATTCACCCCTCCACTTT. Drawing the rest from reference TRBV5-4 and TRBJ1-6, the complete variable domain is ETGVTQSPTHLIKTRGQQVTLRCSSQSGHNTVSWYQQALGQGPQFIFQYYREEENGRGNFPPRFSGLQFPNYSSELNVNALELDDSALYLCASSGGQRDSPLHFGNGTRLTVT.

This chain links TRBV2 with TRBJ2-1, with 9 bases identical to TRBD2. V was clipped by 5 bases and J by 0 bases; unmatched bases: 14. CDR1 SNHLY and CDR2 FYNNEI come from the germline V gene. This CDR3 contains 19 residues. In nucleotides, the CDR3 is TGTGCCAGCAGTCCTGGCGGGAGCGGGAGGACAGACTCCTACAATGAGCAGTTCTTC. Its protein is CASSPGGSGRTDSYNEQFF.

The rearrangement uses TRBV18 and TRBJ1-2; D unclear. Trimming pared 2 bases from V and 7 bases from J, leaving 14 bases between. The CDR3 has 14 residues. Germline assignment: CDR1 KGHSH and CDR2 LQKENI. DNA of the CDR3: TGTGCCAGCTCACCAAATCTGGAGATGGGTGGCTACACCTTC. Translation gives CASSPNLEMGGYTF.

The CDR3 DNA is TGTGCCAGCAGTGACACGGGAGAAGCCTACAATGAGCAGTTCTTC. This encodes CASSDTGEAYNEQFF. This rearrangement joins TRBV6-1 to TRBJ2-1; D is perhaps TRBD2 (6 bases). From germline, CDR1 is MNHNS and CDR2 SASEGT. This CDR3 is built from 15 residues. The germline V and J ends were trimmed by 3 bases and 2 bases, with 11 bases remaining between them.

The rearrangement links TRBV5-1 to TRBJ2-3; possibly TRBD1 for D (5 bases). Trimming left V 5 bases short and J 1 base short, with 14 bases between. Germline V lookup: CDR1 SGHRS, CDR2 YFSETQ. This CDR3 contains 15 residues. The CDR3 here is CASRLAGIGTDTQYF. The DNA of the CDR3 is TGCGCCAGCAGGCTTGCAGGGATAGGCACAGATACGCAGTATTTT.

This chain links TRBV12-3 or TRBV12-4 with TRBJ1-2; no reliable D call. This CDR3 is 13 amino acids long. V dropped 4 bases and J dropped 4 bases, with 10 bases sitting between them. The CDR3 DNA follows: TGTGCCAGCAGTTCCCGGCCTAGCTATGGCTACACCTTC. This sequence encodes CASSSRPSYGYTF.

The chain recombines TRBV7-2 with TRBJ2-1, with 7 bases identical to TRBD1. CDR1 is SGHTA, CDR2 FQGNSA, per germline. This CDR3 comprises 14 residues. Losses at the gene ends were 5 bases for V and 3 bases for J; bases not matched to a gene: 4. CDR3 DNA sequence: TGTGCCAGCAGCCCATGGGACAGCTACAATGAGCAGTTCTTC. It codes for CASSPWDSYNEQFF.

The chain has TRBV9 and TRBJ1-1, with D perhaps matching TRBD1 (5 bases). Germline lookup yields CDR1 SGDLS and CDR2 YYNGEE. The V and J ends lost 3 bases and 11 bases respectively, with 14 bases between them. There are 12 residues in the CDR3. In DNA, the CDR3 is TGTGCCAGCAGCGGCTCAGGGAAAGCGGCTTTCTTT. Its translation: CASSGSGKAAFF.

This clone was seen only once. The gene calls are TRBV5-5 and TRBJ1-4; the match to TRBD1 covers 9 bases. V shed 4 bases and J 0 bases; nucleotides not matched to a gene: 10. The CDR3 runs 18 residues. Germline V CDR1 and CDR2: SGHKS, YYEKEE (reference sequence). The CDR3 DNA sequence: TGTGCCAGCAGCGGGGGACAGGGACAATTAACAACTAATGAAAAACTGTTTTTT. This codes for CASSGGQGQLTTNEKLFF.

The chain joins TRBV6-5 to TRBJ2-5; possibly TRBD1 for D (6 bases). The V and J ends lost 4 bases and 5 bases respectively, with 14 bases between them. Looked up from germline, CDR1 is MNHEY and CDR2 is SVGAGI. The CDR3 contains 14 residues. Here the CDR3 DNA reads TGTGCCAGCAGTTTCGGCAGGGGTCGGGAGACCCAGTACTTC. Protein product: CASSFGRGRETQYF.

V usage is TRBV7-9 and J usage is TRBJ1-1; possibly TRBD1 for D (5 bases). The CDR3 is 13 residues long. CDR1 SEHNR and CDR2 FQNEAQ come from the germline V gene (reference sequence). Trimming removed 4 bases from V and 4 bases from J, with 10 bases in between. In DNA, the CDR3 is TGTGCCAGCAGCTCAGGCGGGGGCACTGAAGCTTTCTTT. The encoded protein is CASSSGGGTEAFF.

The chain joins TRBV4-2 to TRBJ2-5; D ambiguous. CDR3 length: 14 residues. Looked up from germline, CDR1 is LGHNA and CDR2 is YNFKEQ. V was pared by 3 bases and J by 4 bases, with 12 bases between. The CDR3 spells CASSHGDGPETQYF. The CDR3 nucleotides are TGTGCCAGCAGCCATGGTGACGGCCCAGAGACCCAGTACTTC.

J is TRBJ1-2 and V is TRBV4-2, with 7 bases identical to TRBD1. J gave up 5 bases and V 0 bases, and 12 bases lay outside the gene matches. Germline lookup yields CDR1 LGHNA and CDR2 YNFKEQ. The CDR3 spans 17 residues. The CDR3 DNA reads TGTGCCAGCAGCCAAGACAACGGGGCGCGGACAGGATATGGCTACACCTTC. This encodes CASSQDNGARTGYGYTF.

The V gene is TRBV28, the J gene TRBJ1-5, with D hard to call. This CDR3 has 14 amino acids. Trimming shortened V by 7 bases and J by 2 bases, and 12 bases separated the two germline ends. Looked up from germline, CDR1 is MDHEN and CDR2 is SYDVKM. CDR3 coding DNA: TGTGCCAGCAACGGCAGAGCAGGCAATCAGCCCCAGCATTTT. It specifies CASNGRAGNQPQHF.

J is TRBJ1-2 and V is TRBV11-2, with a weak D call TRBD1 (6 bases). V lost 3 bases, J lost 4 bases, and 15 bases lay in between. CDR3 size: 15 residues. Germline-derived CDR1 and CDR2 are SGHAT and FQNNGV. CDR3 nucleotide sequence: TGTGCCAGCAGCTTGGGGGGCAGCTTAAGCTATGGCTACACCTTC. Amino acid sequence: CASSLGGSLSYGYTF.

The chain recombines TRBV6-2 or TRBV6-3 with TRBJ2-3, with D hard to call. CDR3 size: 14 residues. Between the trimmed V and J ends, which lost 4 bases and 0 bases, there was a span of 8 bases. Germline lookup yields CDR1 MNHEY and CDR2 SVGEGT. The CDR3 protein is CASSFSVSTDTQYF. The CDR3 region has the DNA TGTGCCAGCAGTTTCTCAGTAAGCACAGATACGCAGTATTTT.

This clone is medium-sized (0.01 to 0.1%). This chain joins TRBV27 and TRBJ1-5; 8 nucleotides match TRBD1. The germline CDR1 and CDR2 sequences are MNHEY and SMNVEV (reference sequence). V lost 2 bases, J lost 6 bases, and 15 bases stayed unmatched. This CDR3 is 18 amino acids long. The CDR3 coding sequence is TGTGCCAGCAGTTTACGATCATGTGTCAGGGGGCAGAGTCAGCCCCAGCATTTT. Translated, it gives CASSLRSCVRGQSQPQHF.

The chain joins TRBV10-3 to TRBJ2-3; TRBD2 matches 12 bases. The CDR3 has 16 residues. Germline V CDR1 and CDR2: ENHRY, SYGVKD. With V trimmed by 7 bases and J by 5 bases, 10 bases remained unmatched. The CDR3 region is CAIKPASGRAVDTQYF. Here the CDR3 DNA reads TGTGCCATCAAGCCGGCTAGCGGGAGGGCCGTAGATACGCAGTATTTT.

This clone was found once. The chain recombines TRBV19 with TRBJ1-2, with D perhaps TRBD1 (5 bases). The CDR3 runs to 14 residues. V lost 7 bases, J lost 2 bases, and 14 bases lay in between. The germline V gene has CDR1 LNHDA and CDR2 SQIVND (reference sequence). CDR3: CASTKEGANYGYTF. The CDR3 region has the DNA TGTGCCAGTACAAAAGAAGGGGCGAACTATGGCTACACCTTC. Together with reference TRBV19 and TRBJ1-2, the CDR3 gives the full variable domain: DGGITQSPKYLFRKEGQNVTLSCEQNLNHDAMYWYRQDPGQGLRLIYYSQIVNDFQKGDIAEGYSVSREKKESFPLTVTSAQKNPTAFYLCASTKEGANYGYTFGSGTRLTVV.

The rearrangement uses TRBV4-3 and TRBJ2-5; D may be TRBD1 (6 bases). The length of the CDR3 is 14 residues. The V gene lost 0 bases and the J gene lost 5 bases, with 10 bases spanning the gap. Germline CDR1 is LGHNA and CDR2 is YSLEER. Here the CDR3 DNA reads TGCGCCAGCAGCCAAGAGCAGCAGGGGGAGACCCAGTACTTC. Its protein product is CASSQEQQGETQYF.

This rearrangement joins TRBV2 to TRBJ2-7; D is undetermined. Germline loops: CDR1 SNHLY, CDR2 FYNNEI. Trimming shortened V by 4 bases and J by 0 bases, and 10 bases separated the two germline ends. The CDR3 runs 14 residues. CDR3 sequence reads: CASSAAAGSYEQYF. The CDR3 region has the DNA TGTGCCAGCAGTGCTGCAGCAGGCTCCTACGAGCAGTACTTC.

The chain uses TRBV3-1 (or the pseudogene TRBV3-2) and TRBJ2-5, with no clear D. Germline CDR1 and CDR2: LGHDT and YNNKEL (reference sequence). This CDR3 comprises 12 residues. Trimming cost V 4 bases and J 4 bases, with 7 bases left between them. The CDR3 is CASSPTGETQYF. The CDR3 nucleotides read TGTGCCAGCAGCCCCACGGGAGAGACCCAGTACTTC.

This clone was picked up one time. V and J are TRBV13 and TRBJ2-1, with no clear D. V gave up 5 bases and J gave up 0 bases, with 17 bases separating them. From germline, CDR1 is PRHDT and CDR2 FYEKMQ (reference sequence). This CDR3 region has 17 residues. CDR3: CASSSRITPSSYNEQFF. The CDR3 coding sequence is TGTGCCAGCAGCAGCAGAATTACCCCAAGCTCCTACAATGAGCAGTTCTTC.

The rearrangement links TRBV30 to TRBJ2-2; D unclear. V lost 3 bases and J 1 base, leaving 6 bases between the germline ends. This CDR3 is 13 amino acids long. The germline V gene encodes CDR1 GTSNPN and CDR2 SVGIG (reference sequence). CDR3 amino acids: CAWSPMNTGELFF. The DNA of the CDR3 is TGTGCCTGGAGCCCCATGAACACCGGGGAGCTGTTTTTT.